The following is a T cell receptor (beta chain) sequence with its context. The data were taken from a study of control samples from healthy donors and cancer patients. Assay used: immunoSEQ multiplex PCR; TCRdb lists only in-frame clones, some missing. The table shows 120,000 or so clones, with over 75% occurring only once. The TCR comes from a man between 60 and 70 years old in good health. The specimen was blood.

The CDR3 reads CASSLAVPRGSSSYNEQFF. CDR3 nucleotides: TGTGCCAGCAGCTTAGCAGTCCCCCGGGGGTCGAGCTCCTACAATGAGCAGTTCTTC. The chain joins TRBV7-9 to TRBJ2-1, with D possibly matching TRBD2 (6 bases). The V end lost 0 bases, the J end lost 0 bases, and 18 bases lay between the germline ends. The CDR3 is made up of 19 amino acids. Germline V gene lookup returns CDR1 SEHNR and CDR2 FQNEAQ (reference sequence).